These 23 T cell receptor beta chains were sequenced from one sample in a study of T cell repertoires in cytomegalovirus infection. TCRdb re-called the reads through MiXCR, storing one row per CDR3 protein. The data hold 200,000 to 300,000 distinct CDR3 sequences, with about 13% observed a single time. Sequenced: PBMCs. Receptors were obtained from a human donor in good health (CMV status not recorded). Some clones in this sample may be carry-over from other donors' samples.

This clonotype was recorded at least ten times. The chain couples TRBV25-1 to TRBJ2-2; TRBD2 matches 10 bases. The CDR3 is made up of 12 amino acids. The germline gives CDR1 MGHDK, CDR2 SYGVNS. The V segment lost 10 bases and the J segment 5 bases; nucleotides outside the gene matches: 1. CDR3 amino acids: CATSGGTGELFF. CDR3 coding DNA: TGTGCCACTAGCGGGGGTACCGGGGAGCTGTTTTTT.

Many counts were recorded for this clonotype. The chain's CDR3 is CASSAGDLGKDTQYF. CDR3 nucleotides: TGTGCCAGCTCAGCGGGGGACCTGGGGAAAGATACGCAGTATTTT. The rearrangement joins TRBV28 to TRBJ2-3, with 8 bases matching TRBD2. Germline-derived CDR1 and CDR2 are MDHEN and SYDVKM. CDR3 size: 15 residues. With V trimmed by 8 bases and J by 5 bases, 12 bases remained unmatched.

CDR3 protein: CASSPWSSGDTEAFF. In nucleotides, the CDR3 is TGTGCCAGCTCACCCTGGTCGTCAGGGGACACTGAAGCTTTCTTT. V usage is TRBV18 and J usage is TRBJ1-1; a possible D gene is TRBD1 (6 bases). CDR1 is KGHSH and CDR2 is LQKENI in the germline V gene. There are 15 residues in the CDR3. Trimming shortened V by 3 bases and J by 3 bases, and 14 bases separated the two germline ends.

This clonotype was recorded at least ten times. Here the CDR3 reads CASSLAPSKDSNQPQHF. For the CDR3, the DNA is TGTGCCAGCAGCTTAGCCCCCTCTAAAGATAGCAATCAGCCCCAGCATTTT. The genes are TRBV7-9 and TRBJ1-5; D is unclear. The V end lost 0 bases, the J end lost 0 bases, and 12 bases lay between the germline ends. The V gene's germline CDR1 is SEHNR and CDR2 FQNEAQ (reference sequence). This CDR3 has 17 amino acids.

J is TRBJ1-1 and V is TRBV3-1, with no clear D. Germline-derived CDR1 and CDR2 are LGHDT and YNNKEL (reference sequence). The CDR3 consists of 16 residues. Trimming took 4 bases from V and 1 from J, leaving 16 bases between them. The CDR3 DNA is TGTGCCAGCAGCCGAGTCGGTGGGAGGCCGAACACTGAAGCTTTCTTT. Its translation: CASSRVGGRPNTEAFF.

This clonotype appeared many times. V is TRBV4-2 and J is TRBJ2-1; 10 bases match TRBD1. After removal of 4 bases from V and 6 bases from J, the junction contained 6 bases not matched to a gene. The V gene's germline CDR1 is LGHNA and CDR2 YNFKEQ. The CDR3 has 15 residues. This CDR3 is CASSRVGQGGNEQFF. CDR3 bases: TGTGCCAGCAGCCGAGTTGGACAGGGGGGCAATGAGCAGTTCTTC.

This clonotype was picked up a small number of times. The rearrangement links TRBV29-1 to TRBJ2-5, with 8 bases that match TRBD1. After removal of 0 bases from V and 7 bases from J, the junction contained 7 bases not matched to a gene. Looked up from germline, CDR1 is SQVTM and CDR2 is ANQGSEA. The CDR3 sequence is 14 residues long. CDR3: CSVEDPGQGGTQYF. The CDR3 coding sequence is TGCAGCGTTGAAGATCCCGGACAGGGCGGGACCCAGTACTTC.

This clonotype was seen ten or more times. The chain employs TRBV6-1 and TRBJ2-5, with 8 nucleotides matching TRBD2. With 5 bases clipped from V and 1 base from J, the junction kept 9 bases outside the gene matches. This CDR3 has 16 residues. Germline V gives CDR1 MNHNS, CDR2 SASEGT. The CDR3 is CASSYMAGGIQETQYF. CDR3 in DNA: TGTGCCAGCAGTTACATGGCGGGGGGCATCCAAGAGACCCAGTACTTC.

The sample holds many counts of this clonotype. The chain recombines TRBV25-1 with TRBJ2-1, with 7 positions matching TRBD1. The V gene end was trimmed by 4 bases and the J gene end by 8 bases; junction bases not matched to a gene: 5. Germline-derived CDR1 and CDR2 are MGHDK and SYGVNS. The CDR3 runs to 13 residues. CDR3 sequence reads: CASSVDRDHEQFF. The CDR3 coding sequence is TGTGCCAGCAGTGTAGACAGGGACCATGAGCAGTTCTTC. The whole variable domain, filled in from reference TRBV25-1 and TRBJ2-1, reads EADIYQTPRYLVIGTGKKITLECSQTMGHDKMYWYQQDPGMELHLIHYSYGVNSTEKGDLSSESTVSRIRTEHFPLTLESARPSHTSQYLCASSVDRDHEQFFGPGTRLTVL.

This clonotype was seen a handful of times. The chain has TRBV7-2 and TRBJ2-2; 12 bases agree with TRBD2. Germline-derived CDR1 and CDR2 are SGHTA and FQGNSA. The CDR3 length is 18 residues. Trimming at V came to 5 bases and at J to 5 bases, leaving 12 bases not matched to a gene. The DNA of the CDR3 is TGTGCCAGCAGCCCAAGGGCTAGCGGGAGGGCTCGGACCGGGGAGCTGTTTTTT. Protein: CASSPRASGRARTGELFF.

The rearrangement uses TRBV11-2 and TRBJ2-7; TRBD1 aligns across 7 bases. The germline V gene has CDR1 SGHAT and CDR2 FQNNGV. This CDR3 is 14 amino acids long. After removal of 5 bases from V and 3 bases from J, the junction contained 7 bases not matched to a gene. The CDR3 DNA is TGTGCCAGCAGCCCATTTACAGGGGTCTACGAGCAGTACTTC. Translating it yields CASSPFTGVYEQYF.

This sequence joins TRBV20-1 and TRBJ1-6; the match to TRBD1 covers 7 bases. The germline V gene encodes CDR1 DFQATT and CDR2 SNEGSKA (reference sequence). The CDR3 sequence is 19 residues long. V dropped 3 bases and J dropped 3; count of bases not matched to a gene: 17. As DNA, the CDR3 is TGCAGTGCTAGCGAGTCCTGGGGCACAGGGGCTTTCTATAATTCACCCCTCCACTTT. Translation gives CSASESWGTGAFYNSPLHF.

This clonotype has ten or more counts. This chain joins TRBV7-3 and TRBJ2-2, with D hard to call. V was shortened by 4 bases and J by 3 bases, with 6 bases between the two germline ends. CDR3 size: 13 residues. In germline, CDR1 is SGHTA, CDR2 FQGTGA. This chain's CDR3 is CASSSMHTGELFF. CDR3 DNA sequence: TGTGCCAGCAGCTCGATGCACACCGGGGAGCTGTTTTTT.

Written as DNA, the CDR3 is TGCAGCGCAGGGGCGGCGGGCACCGGGGAGCTGTTTTTT. It codes for CSAGAAGTGELFF. The chain combines TRBV29-1 with TRBJ2-2; weak D call: TRBD1 (6 bases). The CDR3 sequence is 13 residues long. Trimming left V 7 bases short and J 4 bases short, with 13 bases between. Germline V gene sequence: CDR1 SQVTM, CDR2 ANQGSEA.

This clonotype was seen repeatedly, ten times or more. V gene TRBV7-8 combines with J gene TRBJ1-3; D gene ambiguous. The V end lost 0 bases, the J end lost 0 bases, and 12 bases lay between the germline ends. The germline CDR1 and CDR2 sequences are SGHVS and FQNEAQ. This CDR3 is built from 17 residues. The CDR3 here is CASSLARAGDSGNTIYF. CDR3 nucleotides: TGTGCCAGCAGCTTAGCGCGGGCAGGAGACTCTGGAAACACCATATATTTT.

The rearrangement links TRBV20-1 to TRBJ2-7, with D possibly matching TRBD1 (6 bases). Trimming removed 5 bases at V and 3 bases at J, with 11 bases between. CDR1 and CDR2 (germline): DFQATT, SNEGSKA (reference sequence). The CDR3 spans 12 residues. This CDR3 is CSASKTGYEQYF. CDR3 coding DNA: TGCAGTGCTTCCAAGACAGGCTACGAGCAGTACTTC.

The chain uses TRBV24-1 and TRBJ2-1, with D perhaps matching TRBD2 (6 bases). Germline V gives CDR1 KGHDR, CDR2 SFDVKD. This CDR3 has 14 residues. The V and J ends lost 5 bases and 4 bases respectively, with 11 bases between them. The CDR3 protein is CATSGEEDYNEQFF. The CDR3 nucleotides read TGTGCCACCAGTGGGGAGGAGGATTACAATGAGCAGTTCTTC.

This clonotype has just one count. The chain couples TRBV4-1 to TRBJ1-6; TRBD1 aligns across 8 bases. Losses at the gene ends were 4 bases for V and 8 bases for J; bases not matched to a gene: 10. Per germline, CDR1 MGHRA and CDR2 YSYEKL. The CDR3 length is 16 residues. The CDR3 DNA reads TGCGCCAGCAGCCGACGGACAGGGCGTATAGATTCACCCCTCCACTTT. It translates to CASSRRTGRIDSPLHF.

This clonotype was picked up many times. This chain uses TRBV28 with TRBJ1-1, with D perhaps TRBD1 (5 bases). Germline V gene data show CDR1 as MDHEN and CDR2 as SYDVKM. V was pared by 4 bases and J by 0 bases, with 18 bases between. The CDR3 length is 17 residues. CDR3 residues: CASSSFSEGPVNTEAFF. The DNA for the CDR3 is TGTGCCAGCAGTTCCTTTTCAGAGGGGCCAGTGAACACTGAAGCTTTCTTT.

This clonotype was detected ten times or more. The chain carries TRBV11-1 and TRBJ2-2; D uncertain. V lost 3 bases to trimming and J lost 0 bases, with 5 bases between them. Looked up from germline, CDR1 is SGHAT and CDR2 is FQDESV (reference sequence). The CDR3 sequence is 14 residues long. The CDR3 coding sequence is TGTGCCAGCAGCTTGATACCGAACACCGGGGAGCTGTTTTTT. As protein: CASSLIPNTGELFF. The variable domain in full, with the rest retrieved from reference TRBV11-1 and TRBJ2-2, is EAEVAQSPRYKITEKSQAVAFWCDPISGHATLYWYRQILGQGPELLVQFQDESVVDDSQLPKDRFSAERLKGVDSTLKIQPAELGDSAMYLCASSLIPNTGELFFGEGSRLTVL.

This clonotype occurred many times. This chain joins TRBV7-8 and TRBJ2-3; 9 bases are shared with TRBD2. V shed 1 base and J 3 bases; nucleotides not matched to a gene: 2. CDR3 size: 15 residues. Germline CDR1 SGHVS, CDR2 FQNEAQ. In DNA, the CDR3 is TGTGCCAGCAGCTTAGTTGCGGGAGGGACAGATACGCAGTATTTT. Protein product: CASSLVAGGTDTQYF.

This clonotype has more than one count but fewer than ten. The V call is TRBV7-9, the J call TRBJ1-2, with D perhaps TRBD1 (5 bases). The CDR3 is made up of 15 amino acids. CDR1 is SEHNR and CDR2 is FQNEAQ in the germline V gene (reference sequence). V lost 2 bases and J 9 bases, leaving 19 bases between the germline ends. The CDR3 here is CASSLLGGYRQSYTF. The CDR3 DNA reads as TGTGCCAGCAGCTTACTGGGGGGGTACCGCCAAAGCTACACCTTC.

The table lists this clonotype with many counts. This chain connects TRBV7-2 to TRBJ1-5, with D hard to call. Germline CDR1 and CDR2: SGHTA and FQGNSA. V lost 2 bases, J lost 5 bases, and 10 bases lay in between. CDR3 length: 14 amino acids. CDR3 in amino acids: CASSLKPRDQPQHF. CDR3 DNA sequence: TGTGCCAGCAGCTTAAAACCGCGGGATCAGCCCCAGCATTTT.